This T cell receptor beta chain is from a study of CD8+ T cells in alopecia areata. As for the study in general: Tofacitinib administration persisted for 6 to 18 months, succeeded by 6 months off drug.

Peripheral blood samples and lesional scalp punch biopsies were obtained from alopecia areata patients. With regard to this clone: Its antigen is not known.

Trimming pared 3 bases from V and 0 bases from J, leaving 20 bases between. This CDR3 region has 18 residues. Germline loops: CDR1 SGHRS, CDR2 YFSETQ. Sequencing used cDNA as its template, made by extracting RNA and reverse transcribing it. Using immunoSEQ multiplex PCR, the repertoire was profiled, and TCRdb retains in-frame clones only, with some absent. The sample lists about 150,000 clones, around 47% occurring once. Broader study findings: Clonality was higher in lesional than normal scalp, especially in alopecia totalis/universalis.

The genes are TRBV5-1 and TRBJ2-3, with D tentatively TRBD1 (6 bases). The source of this sequence is a human donor with alopecia areata. Source material: CD4+ T cells sorted from blood. The CDR3 DNA reads TGCGCCAGCAGCTCCCTCGTACAGGGTAGGACTAGCACAGATACGCAGTATTTT. It encodes CASSSLVQGRTSTDTQYF. The full variable domain, its missing parts supplied by reference TRBV5-1 and TRBJ2-3, is KAGVTQTPRYLIKTRGQQVTLSCSPISGHRSVSWYQQTPGQGLQFLFEYFSETQRNKGNFPGRFSGRQFSNSRSEMNVSTLELGDSALYLCASSSLVQGRTSTDTQYFGPGTRLTVL.